This TCR beta chain was profiled in a study of human T cells and chemical hapten exposure. The V end was cut by 4 bases, the J end by 7 bases, with 10 bases between. This CDR3 spans 13 amino acids. Germline V gene sequence: CDR1 ENHRY, CDR2 SYGVKD. MiXCR, run by TCRdb on the RACE reads, gives a single entry per CDR3 protein. The data hold about 120,000 distinct CDR3 sequences, with roughly an eighth observed a single time. Time point specified: patch test 1, 2 weeks after DPC sensitization. Treatment: therapeutic diphenylcyclopropenone sensitization with weekly scalp DPC. This specimen was whole blood, taken in connection with sensitization to the hapten diphenylcyclopropenone (DPC). V usage is TRBV10-3 and J usage is TRBJ2-2, with D unclear. This sequence originates from a man aged 18 to 29 with alopecia areata. Some clones in this sample may be carry-over from other donors' samples. This CDR3 reads CAISVQGSGELFF. The CDR3 DNA reads as TGTGCCATCAGTGTTCAAGGTAGCGGGGAGCTGTTTTTT.